Here is one T cell receptor (beta chain) with its context. The specificity of this receptor is unknown. Base qualities are not provided; no much larger clone lies one nucleotide away. This record comes from a study of blood T cell repertoires in COVID-19 (dated by TCRdb to the early 2020s). Broadly, across the study: The collaborator samples originated in the United States, Italy and Spain and spanned the acute and convalescent phases of COVID-19. The material from the prospective study consisted of cDNA or gDNA derived from T cells, B-cell-depleted T cells, or PBMCs. Subjects who had been exposed to COVID-19, were actively infected with it, or had recovered from it provided the deeply sampled blood TCRbeta repertoires that made up the dataset. The repertoires were released in a freely available public database intended as a resource for research on the immune response to SARS-CoV-2. Samples came from the ongoing ImmuneRACE study (first 160 participants) plus 1,254 subjects from 6 global collaborators. A de-identified subject ID, COVID-19 status, age in years and sex were almost always included in the sample metadata. Where HLA class I and class II types were available, the types were taken from metadata supplied by the sample provider, not from assay-based typing.

Whole blood was collected in K2EDTA tubes by collaborating institutions according to the institutions' own protocols. Collaborator samples were shipped for TCRbeta analysis as frozen whole blood, isolated PBMCs, or DNA extracted from either sample type. Trimmed from V: 2 bases; trimmed from J: 2 bases; junction bases lacking a gene match: 6. The germline V gene yields MNHEY for CDR1 and SVGAGI for CDR2. From cysteine to phenylalanine, the CDR3 is 16 amino acids long. Left in the record is the CDR3 DNA by itself, 48 bases read in frame from the first base. What the research found in general, with its limitations: The amount of clinical and demographic metadata varied by source and participant and was provided uncurated.

The immunoSEQ Assay, a bias-controlled multiplex PCR, was used to amplify TCRbeta CDR3 regions from genomic DNA. The published analysis was carried out like this. Nucleated cell counts per sample were estimated from amplification of reference gene primers within the assay. To quantify the absolute abundance of each unique TCRbeta CDR3 rearrangement, sequence reads were collapsed and filtered. Productive Simpson clonality was computed per sample as the square root of Simpson's diversity index over productive rearrangements. Drawn from immuneACCESS, this table holds only the in-frame rearrangements with V and J called that TCRdb kept. Clones are partly lost; checked studies trace under half to an unresolved V gene and leave the rest unexplained. V, J and clone size reflect that table, while D and trimming were determined from the DNA. The sample table shows hundreds of thousands of clones, and 70% to 90% are seen once. The ten top clones hold 0.65% to 0.95% of the sample.

The chain is encoded by TRBV6-5 joined to TRBJ2-3, with 8 middle bases fitting TRBD2. Sequencing was carried out using peripheral blood. This sequence was found in a woman aged 25 to 45 with acute or convalescent COVID-19. The CDR3 loop reads CASSYGGTRFTDTQYF. The sequenced DNA: TGTGCCAGCAGTTACGGTGGGACTAGGTTCACAGATACGCAGTATTTT.